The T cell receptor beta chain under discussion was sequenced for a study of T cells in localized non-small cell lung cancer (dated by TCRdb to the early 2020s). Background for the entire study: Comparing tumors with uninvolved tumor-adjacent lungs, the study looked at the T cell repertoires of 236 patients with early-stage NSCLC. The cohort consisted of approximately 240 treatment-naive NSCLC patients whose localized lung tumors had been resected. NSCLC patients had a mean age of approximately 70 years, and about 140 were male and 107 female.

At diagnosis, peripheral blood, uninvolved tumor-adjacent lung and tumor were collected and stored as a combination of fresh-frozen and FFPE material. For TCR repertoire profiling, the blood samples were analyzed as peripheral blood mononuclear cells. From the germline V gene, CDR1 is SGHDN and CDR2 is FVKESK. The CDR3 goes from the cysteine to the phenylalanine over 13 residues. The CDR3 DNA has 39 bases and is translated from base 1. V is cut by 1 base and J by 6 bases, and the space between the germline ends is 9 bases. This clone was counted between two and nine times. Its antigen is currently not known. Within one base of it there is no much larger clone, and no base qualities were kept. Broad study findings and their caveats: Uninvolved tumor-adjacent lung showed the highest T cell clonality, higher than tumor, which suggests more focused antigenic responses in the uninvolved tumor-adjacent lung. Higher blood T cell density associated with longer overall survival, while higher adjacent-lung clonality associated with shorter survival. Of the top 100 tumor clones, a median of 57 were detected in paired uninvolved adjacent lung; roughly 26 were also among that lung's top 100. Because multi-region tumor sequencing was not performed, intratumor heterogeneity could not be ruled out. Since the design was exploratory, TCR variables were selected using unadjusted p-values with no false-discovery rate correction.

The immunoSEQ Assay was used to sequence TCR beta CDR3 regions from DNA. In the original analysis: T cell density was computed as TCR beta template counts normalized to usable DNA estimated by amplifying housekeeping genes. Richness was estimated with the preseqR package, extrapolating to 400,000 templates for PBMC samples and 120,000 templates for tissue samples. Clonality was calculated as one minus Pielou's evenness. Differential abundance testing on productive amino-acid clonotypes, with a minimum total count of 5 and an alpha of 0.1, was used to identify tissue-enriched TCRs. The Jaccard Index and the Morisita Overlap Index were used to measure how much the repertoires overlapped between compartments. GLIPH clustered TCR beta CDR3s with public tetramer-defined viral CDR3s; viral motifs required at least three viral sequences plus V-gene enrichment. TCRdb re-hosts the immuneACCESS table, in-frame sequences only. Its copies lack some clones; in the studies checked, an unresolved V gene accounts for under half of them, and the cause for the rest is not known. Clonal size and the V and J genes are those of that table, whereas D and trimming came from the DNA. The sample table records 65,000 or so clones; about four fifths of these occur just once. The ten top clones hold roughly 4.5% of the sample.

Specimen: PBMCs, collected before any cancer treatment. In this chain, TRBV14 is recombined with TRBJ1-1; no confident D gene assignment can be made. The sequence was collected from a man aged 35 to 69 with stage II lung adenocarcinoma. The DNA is TGTGCCAGCAGCCAAGTTTACAGCCCTGAAGCTTTCTTT. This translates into CASSQVYSPEAFF.